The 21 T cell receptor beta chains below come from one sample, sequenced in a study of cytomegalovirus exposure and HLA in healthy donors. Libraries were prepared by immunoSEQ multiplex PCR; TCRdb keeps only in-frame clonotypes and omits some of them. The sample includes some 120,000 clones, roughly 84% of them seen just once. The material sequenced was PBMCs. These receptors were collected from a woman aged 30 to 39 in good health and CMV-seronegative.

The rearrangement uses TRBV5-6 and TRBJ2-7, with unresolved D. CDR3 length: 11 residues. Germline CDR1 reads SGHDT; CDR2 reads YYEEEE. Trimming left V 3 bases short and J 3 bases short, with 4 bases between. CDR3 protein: CASSSHYEQYF. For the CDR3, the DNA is TGTGCCAGCAGCTCCCACTACGAGCAGTACTTC.

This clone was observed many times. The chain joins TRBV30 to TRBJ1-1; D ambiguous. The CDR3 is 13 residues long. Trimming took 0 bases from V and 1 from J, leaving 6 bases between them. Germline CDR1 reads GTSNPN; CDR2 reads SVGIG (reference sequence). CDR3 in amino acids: CAWSVFKNTEAFF. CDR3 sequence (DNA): TGTGCCTGGAGTGTTTTCAAGAACACTGAAGCTTTCTTT.

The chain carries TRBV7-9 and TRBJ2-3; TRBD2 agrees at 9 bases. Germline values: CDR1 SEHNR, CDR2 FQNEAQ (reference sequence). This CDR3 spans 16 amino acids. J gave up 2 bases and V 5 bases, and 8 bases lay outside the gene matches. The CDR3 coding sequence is TGTGCCAGCAGCCTTGGGACTAGCCCATCCACAGATACGCAGTATTTT. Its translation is CASSLGTSPSTDTQYF.

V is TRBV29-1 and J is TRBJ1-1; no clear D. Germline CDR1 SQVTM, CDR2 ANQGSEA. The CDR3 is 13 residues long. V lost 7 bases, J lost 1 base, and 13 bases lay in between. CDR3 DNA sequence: TGCAGCGGCCTTATGGGAGGGAACACTGAAGCTTTCTTT. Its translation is CSGLMGGNTEAFF.

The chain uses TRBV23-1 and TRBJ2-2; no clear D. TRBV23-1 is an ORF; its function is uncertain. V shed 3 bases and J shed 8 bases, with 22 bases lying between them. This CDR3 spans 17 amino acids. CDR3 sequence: CASSQSYPSLPTGELFF. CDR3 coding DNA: TGCGCCAGCAGTCAGTCCTACCCGTCCTTACCAACGGGGGAGCTGTTTTTT.

Written as DNA, the CDR3 is TGTGCCAGCAGTCTAGACCGGAACACTGAAGCTTTCTTT. Amino acid sequence: CASSLDRNTEAFF. The chain uses TRBV6-4 and TRBJ1-1; D unclear. CDR1 is MRHNA, CDR2 SNTAGT, per germline. The CDR3 is 13 residues long. The V and J ends lost 5 bases and 1 base respectively, with 8 bases between them.

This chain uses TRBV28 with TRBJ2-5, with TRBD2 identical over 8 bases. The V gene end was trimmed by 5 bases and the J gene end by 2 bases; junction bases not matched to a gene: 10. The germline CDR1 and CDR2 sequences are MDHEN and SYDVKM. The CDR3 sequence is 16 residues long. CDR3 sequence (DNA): TGTGCCAGCAGTCTAATCGGCGGGGGGATGCAAGAGACCCAGTACTTC. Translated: CASSLIGGGMQETQYF.

The CDR3 sequence is CASRRQGAITNQPQHF. The CDR3 nucleotides are TGTGCCAGCCGTCGACAGGGGGCGATTACCAATCAGCCCCAGCATTTT. The rearrangement uses TRBV21-1 and TRBJ1-5; the table calls TRBD1, which could not be checked here. TRBV21-1 is a recognized pseudogene. This CDR3 comprises 16 residues.

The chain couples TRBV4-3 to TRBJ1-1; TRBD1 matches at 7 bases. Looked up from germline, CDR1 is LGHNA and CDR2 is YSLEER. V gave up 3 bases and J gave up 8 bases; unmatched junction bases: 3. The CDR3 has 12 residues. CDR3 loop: CASSQDRSEAFF. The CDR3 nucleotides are TGCGCCAGCAGCCAGGACAGGTCAGAAGCTTTCTTT.

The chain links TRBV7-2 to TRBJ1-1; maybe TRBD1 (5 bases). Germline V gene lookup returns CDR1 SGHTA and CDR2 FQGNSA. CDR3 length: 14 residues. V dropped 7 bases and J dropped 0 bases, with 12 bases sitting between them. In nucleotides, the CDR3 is TGTGCCAGCATTGCAGGGTTGGTGAACACTGAAGCTTTCTTT. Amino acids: CASIAGLVNTEAFF.

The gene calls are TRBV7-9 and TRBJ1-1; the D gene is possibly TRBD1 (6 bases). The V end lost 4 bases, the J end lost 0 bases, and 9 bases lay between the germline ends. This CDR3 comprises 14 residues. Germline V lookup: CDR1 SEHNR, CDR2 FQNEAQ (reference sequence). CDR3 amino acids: CASSWAGVNTEAFF. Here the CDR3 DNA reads TGTGCCAGCAGCTGGGCAGGGGTGAACACTGAAGCTTTCTTT.

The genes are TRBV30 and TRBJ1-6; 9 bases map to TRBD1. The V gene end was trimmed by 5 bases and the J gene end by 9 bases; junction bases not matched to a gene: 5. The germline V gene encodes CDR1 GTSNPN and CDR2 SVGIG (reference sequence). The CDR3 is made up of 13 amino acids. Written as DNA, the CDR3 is TGTGCCTGGGGGGACAGGGAGACTTCACCCCTCCACTTT. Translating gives CAWGDRETSPLHF.

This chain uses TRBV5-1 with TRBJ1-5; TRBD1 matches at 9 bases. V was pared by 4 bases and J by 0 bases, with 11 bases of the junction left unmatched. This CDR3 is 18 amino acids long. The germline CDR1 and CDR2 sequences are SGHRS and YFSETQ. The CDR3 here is CASSRGPTGGGSNQPQHF. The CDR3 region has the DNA TGCGCCAGCAGCCGGGGCCCGACAGGGGGTGGTAGCAATCAGCCCCAGCATTTT.

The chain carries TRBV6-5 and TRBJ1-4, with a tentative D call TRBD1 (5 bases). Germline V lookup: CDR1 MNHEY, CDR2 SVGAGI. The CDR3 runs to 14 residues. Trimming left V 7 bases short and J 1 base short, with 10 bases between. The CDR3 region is CASTIDRTNEKLFF. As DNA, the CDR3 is TGTGCCAGCACTATAGACAGAACTAATGAAAAACTGTTTTTT.

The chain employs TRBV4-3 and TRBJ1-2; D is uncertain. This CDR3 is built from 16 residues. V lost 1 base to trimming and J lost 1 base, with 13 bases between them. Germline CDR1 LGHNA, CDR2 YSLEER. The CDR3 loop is CASSQVMAEINYGYTF. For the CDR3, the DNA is TGCGCCAGCAGCCAAGTTATGGCTGAAATTAACTATGGCTACACCTTC.

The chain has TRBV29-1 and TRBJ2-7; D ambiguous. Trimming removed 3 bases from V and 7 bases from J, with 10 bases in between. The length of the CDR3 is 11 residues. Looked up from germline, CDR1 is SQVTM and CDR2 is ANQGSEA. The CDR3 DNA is TGCAGCGTTGACACCTTCGGGGAGCAGTACTTC. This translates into CSVDTFGEQYF.

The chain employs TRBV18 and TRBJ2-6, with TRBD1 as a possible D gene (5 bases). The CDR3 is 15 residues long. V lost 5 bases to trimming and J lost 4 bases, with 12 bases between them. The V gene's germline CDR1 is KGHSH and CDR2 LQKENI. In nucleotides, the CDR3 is TGTGCCAGCTCATCCCAGGGTACAGGGGCCAACGTCCTGACTTTC. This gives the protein CASSSQGTGANVLTF.

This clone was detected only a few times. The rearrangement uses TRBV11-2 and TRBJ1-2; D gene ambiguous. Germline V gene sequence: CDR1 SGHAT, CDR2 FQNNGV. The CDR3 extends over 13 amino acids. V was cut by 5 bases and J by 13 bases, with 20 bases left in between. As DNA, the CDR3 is TGTGCCAGCAGCCCCGCCCGCTCTCGGACTTGCACCTTC. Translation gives CASSPARSRTCTF. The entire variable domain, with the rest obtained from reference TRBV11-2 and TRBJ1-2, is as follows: EAGVAQSPRYKIIEKRQSVAFWCNPISGHATLYWYQQILGQGPKLLIQFQNNGVVDDSQLPKDRFSAERLKGVDSTLKIQPAKLEDSAVYLCASSPARSRTCTFGSGTRLTVV.

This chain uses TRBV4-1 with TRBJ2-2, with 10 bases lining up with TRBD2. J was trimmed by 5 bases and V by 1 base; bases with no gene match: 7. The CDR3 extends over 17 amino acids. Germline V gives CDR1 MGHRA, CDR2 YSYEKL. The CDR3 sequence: CASSQALAGVRTGELFF. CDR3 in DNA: TGCGCCAGCAGCCAAGCGCTAGCGGGGGTACGGACCGGGGAGCTGTTTTTT.

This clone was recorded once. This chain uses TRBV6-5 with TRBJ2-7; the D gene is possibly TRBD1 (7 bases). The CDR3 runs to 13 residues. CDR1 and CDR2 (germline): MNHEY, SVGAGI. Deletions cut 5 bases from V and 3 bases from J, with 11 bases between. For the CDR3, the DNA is TGTGCCAGCAGTGCGGGACAGAGCTACGAGCAGTACTTC. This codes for CASSAGQSYEQYF.

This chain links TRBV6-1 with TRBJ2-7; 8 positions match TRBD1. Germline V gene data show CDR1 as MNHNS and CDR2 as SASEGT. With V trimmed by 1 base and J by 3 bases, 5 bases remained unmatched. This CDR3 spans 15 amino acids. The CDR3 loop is CASSEGRDRIYEQYF. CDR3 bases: TGTGCCAGCAGTGAAGGCCGGGACAGGATCTACGAGCAGTACTTC.